The clone carrying this T cell receptor (beta chain) has at least ten counts. No antigen is known for it. The data derive from a study of early T cells in non-severe SARS-CoV-2 infection. Study context: It was bulk RNA from unsorted whole blood that was sequenced, and the chains were unpaired. General study findings and limits: Anti-spike CD8 specificities were favored by VDJdb matching, whose results missed private and CD4 specificities.

Unique molecular identifiers were added to individual cDNA molecules. TCRdb itself ran the 5' RACE reads through MiXCR, one entry per CDR3 protein. The sample holds about 23,000 distinct CDR3 sequences, 3.5% to 5% seen once. Germline assignment: CDR1 SGHRS and CDR2 YFSETQ. Trimming cost V 5 bases and J 1 base; bases outside gene matches: 10. This CDR3 spans 16 amino acids. V is TRBV5-1 and J is TRBJ2-3; TRBD2 matches 7 bases. Sequencing was done on a sample of whole blood. The clonotype originates from an adult who was a healthcare worker with PCR-confirmed SARS-CoV-2 infection or an uninfected control (not recorded which). The CDR3 DNA reads as TGCGCCAGCAGTCTAACGGCGGGGGTAGGCACAGATACGCAGTATTTT. Protein sequence: CASSLTAGVGTDTQYF.